This T cell receptor beta chain came from a study of shared clonotypes between healthy human individuals. Across the study: There were three CD4 naive, three CD4 memory, two CD8 naive and one CD8 memory plates per donor.

Assay used: immunoSEQ multiplex PCR; TCRdb lists only in-frame clones, some missing. Counted here are 600,000 to 750,000 clones, 90% occurring once; the ten biggest clones make up 34%. CDR3 length equals 14 residues. The V end lost 5 bases, the J end lost 1 base, and 12 bases lay between the germline ends. Germline values: CDR1 SEHNR, CDR2 FQNEAQ (reference sequence). CD8 memory fractions consisted of CD45RO+ and CCR7-negative CD45RA+ TemRA cells together. Findings and limits, study-wide: Clonotype sharing across donors was expected to vary with sequencing depth. Rarefaction indicated that sorted-subset sequencing remained incomplete although depth was large.

Notes on this clone: Antigen specificity is unknown.

Sequencing input: memory CD8+ T cells from PBMCs. Noted subset: CD45RO+ cells pooled with CCR7-negative TemRA cells. The origin of this receptor is a man between 18 and 29 years old in good health. Some clones in this sample may be carry-over from other donors' samples. The chain has TRBV7-9 and TRBJ2-7, with D unresolved. The CDR3 DNA follows: TGTGCCAGCAGCCATACCACAGATTCCTACGAGCAGTACTTC. The encoded protein is CASSHTTDSYEQYF. The complete variable domain, with remaining parts taken from reference TRBV7-9 and TRBJ2-7, reads DTGVSQNPRHKITKRGQNVTFRCDPISEHNRLYWYRQTLGQGPEFLTYFQNEAQLEKSRLLSDRFSAERPKGSFSTLEIQRTEQGDSAMYLCASSHTTDSYEQYFGPGTRLTVT.